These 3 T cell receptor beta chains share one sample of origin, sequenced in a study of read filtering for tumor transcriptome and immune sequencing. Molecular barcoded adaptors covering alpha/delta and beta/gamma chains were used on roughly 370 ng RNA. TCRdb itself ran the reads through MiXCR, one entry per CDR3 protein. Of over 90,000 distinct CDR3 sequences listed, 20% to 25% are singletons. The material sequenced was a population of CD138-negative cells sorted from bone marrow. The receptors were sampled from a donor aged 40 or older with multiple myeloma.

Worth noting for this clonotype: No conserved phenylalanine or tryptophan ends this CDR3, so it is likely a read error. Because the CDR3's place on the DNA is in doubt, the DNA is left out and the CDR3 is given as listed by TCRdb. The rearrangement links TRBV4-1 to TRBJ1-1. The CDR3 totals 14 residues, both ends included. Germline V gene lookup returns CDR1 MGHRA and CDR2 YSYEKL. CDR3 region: CASSQPQGNTEALL.

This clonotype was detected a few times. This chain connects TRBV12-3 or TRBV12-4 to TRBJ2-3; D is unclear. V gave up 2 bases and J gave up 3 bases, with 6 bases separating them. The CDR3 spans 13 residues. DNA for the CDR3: TGTGCCAGCAGTTTAAGCAGAACAGATACGCAGTATTTT. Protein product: CASSLSRTDTQYF.

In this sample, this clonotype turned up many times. The CDR3 loop reads CASSLDSEQYF. The CDR3 region has the DNA TGCGCCAGCAGCTTGGACTCCGAGCAGTACTTC. The chain recombines TRBV5-1 with TRBJ2-7; no clear D gene. Germline CDR1 is SGHRS and CDR2 is YFSETQ. Between the trimmed V and J ends, which lost 0 bases and 6 bases, there was a span of 4 bases. This CDR3 spans 11 amino acids.